What follows are 2 T cell receptor beta chains derived from one specimen sequenced in a study of Ad26.COV2.S vaccination and SARS-CoV-2 variants (dated by TCRdb to 2020 to 2022). This specimen's treatment or condition label, interpreted: 15 to 20 received Ad26.COV2.S at low or high dose, single or two shots; about 5 received placebo; per-sample allocation not given. For vaccine and placebo recipients, the sequenced repertoires came from samples collected on day 63 after the first injection. The library was generated by the immunoSEQ multiplex PCR assay. TCRdb stores this immuneACCESS table with in-frame sequences only. Part of the clones is absent; in the studies checked, under half of the shortfall reflects unresolved V genes, and no reason is known for the rest. Here the sample has around 310,000 clones; 90% occur a single time. Approximately 5.8% of the sample lies in the top ten. Sequences were derived from peripheral blood, sampled in a trial of Ad26.COV2.S vaccine versus placebo. The receptors come from a person between 18 and 65 years old who received the Ad26.COV2.S COVID-19 vaccine or a placebo.

The rearrangement joins TRBV28 to TRBJ2-3; 7 positions agree with TRBD2. The germline V gene has CDR1 MDHEN and CDR2 SYDVKM. The CDR3 covers 16 residues. V was pared by 4 bases and J by 4 bases, with 11 bases of the junction left unmatched. CDR3 in amino acids: CASSSTYGAGADTQYF. CDR3 sequence (DNA): TGTGCCAGCAGTTCCACCTATGGGGCGGGGGCAGATACGCAGTATTTT.

V is TRBV19 and J is TRBJ1-5; 7 bases are a match to TRBD1. The CDR3 totals 15 residues. Germline V lookup: CDR1 LNHDA, CDR2 SQIVND (reference sequence). Trimming took 6 bases from V and 5 from J; bases not matched to a gene: 10. As DNA, the CDR3 is TGTGCCAGTAGAATCCACCGGGACAGATATCAGCCCCAGCATTTT. Its protein is CASRIHRDRYQPQHF.